This entry lists 17 T cell receptor beta chains sequenced from one sample in a study of shared clonotypes between healthy human individuals. The table came from immunoSEQ multiplex PCR; TCRdb's copy has only in-frame clones and leaves some out. Among about 2.4 million clones, about 92% were seen once, and the ten largest hold under 0.15%. What was sequenced was naive CD4+ T cells sorted from blood. Subset of the sample: CD45RA+ positively selected. These receptors were taken from a man between 18 and 29 years old in good health.

The chain has TRBV7-2 and TRBJ2-1; no reliable D call. Germline lookup yields CDR1 SGHTA and CDR2 FQGNSA. Trimming took off 7 bases at V and 0 bases at J, with 13 bases between the two ends. The length of the CDR3 is 15 residues. CDR3 protein: CASTPPVGSYNEQFF. The CDR3, as DNA: TGTGCCAGCACGCCTCCGGTTGGCTCCTACAATGAGCAGTTCTTC. Supplemented by reference TRBV7-2 and TRBJ2-1, the full variable domain reads GAGVSQSPSNKVTEKGKDVELRCDPISGHTALYWYRQSLGQGLEFLIYFQGNSAPDKSGLPSDRFSAERTGGSVSTLTIQRTQQEDSAVYLCASTPPVGSYNEQFFGPGTRLTVL.

The V call is TRBV4-3, the J call TRBJ2-2, with D perhaps TRBD1 or TRBD2 (5 bases each). V was trimmed by 0 bases and J by 1 base, leaving 15 bases between them. Germline CDR1 LGHNA, CDR2 YSLEER. This CDR3 spans 18 amino acids. CDR3 coding DNA: TGCGCCAGCAGCCAAGACTCAATGCCGGGACGGAACACCGGGGAGCTGTTTTTT. Translation gives CASSQDSMPGRNTGELFF.

Comment on this clone: This sample includes further DNA sequences coding for the same CDR3. The chain links TRBV6-5 to TRBJ1-2; a possible D gene is TRBD1 (5 bases). V dropped 2 bases and J dropped 2 bases, with 9 bases sitting between them. CDR1 is MNHEY and CDR2 is SVGAGI in the germline V gene. CDR3 length: 14 residues. CDR3 nucleotides: TGTGCCAGCAGTTACGGGGGAATAAACTATGGCTACACCTTC. Translating gives CASSYGGINYGYTF.

The chain recombines TRBV9 with TRBJ2-7, with TRBD1 as a possible D gene (6 bases). With 4 bases removed from V and 2 bases from J, the gap between germline ends came to 10 bases. This CDR3 comprises 13 residues. Germline V gene lookup returns CDR1 SGDLS and CDR2 YYNGEE. CDR3 in DNA: TGTGCCAGCAGCACCGGGACAACCTACGAGCAGTACTTC. This encodes CASSTGTTYEQYF.

The chain carries TRBV5-6 and TRBJ2-2; possibly TRBD1 for D (6 bases). This CDR3 comprises 15 residues. Trimming pared 4 bases from V and 0 bases from J, leaving 10 bases between. Germline V lookup: CDR1 SGHDT, CDR2 YYEEEE. The chain's CDR3 is CASSRDNPNTGELFF. CDR3 DNA sequence: TGTGCCAGCAGCCGGGACAACCCGAACACCGGGGAGCTGTTTTTT.

This clone was counted only a few times. The V call is TRBV6-5, the J call TRBJ1-6; the D gene is possibly TRBD1 (6 bases). V lost 8 bases to trimming and J lost 6 bases, with 17 bases between them. This CDR3 has 15 residues. Looked up from germline, CDR1 is MNHEY and CDR2 is SVGAGI. The CDR3: CASGQGRQGNSPLHF. The CDR3 region has the DNA TGTGCCAGCGGTCAGGGGCGGCAGGGTAATTCACCCCTCCACTTT.

This chain joins TRBV5-1 and TRBJ2-1; 12 bases line up with TRBD2. With V trimmed by 0 bases and J by 3 bases, 4 bases remained unmatched. The CDR3 loop spans 17 amino acids. Germline CDR1 reads SGHRS; CDR2 reads YFSETQ. The CDR3 region is CASSLAVTSGGYNEQFF. The CDR3 DNA is TGCGCCAGCAGCTTGGCCGTGACTAGCGGGGGCTACAATGAGCAGTTCTTC.

The rearrangement links TRBV5-1 to TRBJ2-5, with D maybe TRBD1 (6 bases). V was cut by 1 base and J by 1 base, with 8 bases left in between. The CDR3 spans 14 residues. CDR1 is SGHRS and CDR2 is YFSETQ in the germline V gene. CDR3 DNA: TGCGCCAGCAGCTTGTGGACAGTCCAAGAGACCCAGTACTTC. Its protein is CASSLWTVQETQYF.

This chain joins TRBV5-5 and TRBJ1-1; weak D call: TRBD1 (5 bases). Trimming removed 4 bases at V and 6 bases at J, with 16 bases between. The CDR3 is 14 residues long. Germline V gene sequence: CDR1 SGHKS, CDR2 YYEKEE (reference sequence). The CDR3 protein is CASSTDQGRPEAFF. For the CDR3, the DNA is TGTGCCAGCAGCACGGACCAGGGTAGGCCTGAAGCTTTCTTT.

This sequence joins TRBV6-5 and TRBJ2-3; 7 positions agree with TRBD2. The germline V gene has CDR1 MNHEY and CDR2 SVGAGI. The CDR3 is 15 amino acids. Germline trimming cut 7 bases from V and 1 base from J; bases unmatched to any gene: 8. The CDR3 region is CASTRGERGTDTQYF. The DNA of the CDR3 is TGTGCCAGCACTCGGGGGGAGAGGGGCACAGATACGCAGTATTTT.

CDR3 protein: CASGYSGTEPYEQYF. The CDR3 coding sequence is TGTGCCAGCGGTTACTCCGGGACAGAACCCTACGAGCAGTACTTC. The chain employs TRBV5-5 and TRBJ2-7; 7 bases match TRBD1. This CDR3 contains 15 residues. V lost 7 bases, J lost 2 bases, and 12 bases stayed unmatched. CDR1 is SGHKS, CDR2 YYEKEE, per germline (reference sequence).

The genes are TRBV5-1 and TRBJ1-4, with TRBD1 identical over 8 bases. V lost 4 bases to trimming and J lost 7 bases; unmatched junction nucleotides: 6. The CDR3 extends over 14 amino acids. Germline-derived CDR1 and CDR2 are SGHRS and YFSETQ. CDR3 coding DNA: TGCGCCAGCAGCGAAACAGGGGGAACTGAAAAACTGTTTTTT. Its protein product is CASSETGGTEKLFF.

V and J are TRBV5-5 and TRBJ1-5; a possible D gene is TRBD1 (5 bases). Trimming shortened V by 0 bases and J by 11 bases, and 18 bases separated the two germline ends. The CDR3 is 15 residues long. The V gene's germline CDR1 is SGHKS and CDR2 YYEKEE (reference sequence). CDR3 residues: CASSLVYQGGKSQHF. In nucleotides, the CDR3 is TGTGCCAGCAGCTTGGTTTACCAGGGAGGTAAGTCCCAGCATTTT.

The genes are TRBV19 and TRBJ2-1; D is undetermined. CDR1 is LNHDA and CDR2 is SQIVND in the germline V gene (reference sequence). V was shortened by 6 bases and J by 2 bases, with 8 bases between the two germline ends. The CDR3 spans 13 residues. CDR3 bases: TGTGCCAGTAGGCAGGCCACCTACAATGAGCAGTTCTTC. It codes for CASRQATYNEQFF.

This clone was seen more than once but under ten times. The genes are TRBV28 and TRBJ1-2; no clear D. CDR3 length: 11 residues. Deletions cut 8 bases from V and 7 bases from J, with 11 bases between. The germline gives CDR1 MDHEN, CDR2 SYDVKM. The CDR3 sequence is CASHNNGGYTF. CDR3 DNA sequence: TGTGCCAGCCATAATAATGGTGGCTACACCTTC.

J is TRBJ2-7 and V is TRBV6-1, with no clear D. The CDR3 runs 11 residues. The V gene lost 7 bases and the J gene lost 4 bases, with 8 bases spanning the gap. Germline-derived CDR1 and CDR2 are MNHNS and SASEGT. The CDR3 protein is CASKKTYEQYF. In DNA form, the CDR3 reads TGTGCCAGCAAAAAAACATACGAGCAGTACTTC.

This sequence joins TRBV30 and TRBJ1-4; 10 bases align to TRBD1. CDR3 length: 15 amino acids. Germline trimming cut 1 base from V and 8 bases from J; bases unmatched to any gene: 7. From germline, CDR1 is GTSNPN and CDR2 SVGIG (reference sequence). The CDR3 bases are TGTGCCTGGAGTGGGACGACAGGGGGCGTGGAAAAACTGTTTTTT. Translated: CAWSGTTGGVEKLFF.